A single sample is the source of the 20 T cell receptor beta chains below, sequenced in a study of T-cell reconstitution after alpha-beta-depleted transplantation in children (dated by TCRdb to 2015 to 2016). Library creation used PCR. Sequencing took place on an Illumina HiSeq 2500. Molecular barcoding was employed in the preparation of TCR libraries, with unique molecular identifiers being used to normalize TCRbeta repertoire quantification. The raw public data were reprocessed by TCRdb itself: fastp quality trimming at Q25, MiXCR clonotype calling, in-frame beta chains only. Every distinct CDR3 protein forms one entry, paired with its most common genes and DNA. The sample table shows about 120,000 distinct CDR3 sequences, and 23% are seen once. In total, the top ten clones hold 10% of the sample. The treatment or condition label here, explained by the study, means: allogeneic hematopoietic cell transplantation with graft depleted of TCRalphabeta T cells and CD19 B cells.

Sequencing was performed on PBMCs, mostly from graft donor cells, taken 180 days after TCRalphabeta/CD19-depleted stem cell transplant. Receptors originate from a male patient aged 2 to 9 who had a stem cell transplant for chronic granulomatous disease, so the T cells may come from the graft donor.

A few counts support this clonotype. V is TRBV28 and J is TRBJ2-3; either TRBD1 or TRBD2 may supply D (5 bases each). Per germline, CDR1 MDHEN and CDR2 SYDVKM. With 4 bases removed from V and 13 bases from J, the gap between germline ends came to 12 bases. This CDR3 has 11 amino acids. CDR3: CASSSSGREYF. The CDR3 DNA reads as TGTGCCAGCAGTTCCTCGGGGCGAGAGTATTTT.

This clonotype occurred a few times. The chain carries TRBV28 and TRBJ2-3, with 7 bases identical to TRBD1. CDR1 and CDR2 (germline): MDHEN, SYDVKM. The ends lost 3 bases at V and 9 bases at J; junction bases unmatched: 6. The length of the CDR3 is 13 residues. CDR3 region: CASSFSTGLTQYF. Written as DNA, the CDR3 is TGTGCCAGCAGTTTTTCGACAGGGCTGACGCAGTATTTT.

The chain has TRBV20-1 and TRBJ2-1, with D maybe TRBD2 (5 bases). The V gene lost 3 bases and the J gene lost 9 bases, with 27 bases spanning the gap. The CDR3 is made up of 17 amino acids. Germline-derived CDR1 and CDR2 are DFQATT and SNEGSKA (reference sequence). The CDR3 sequence: CSASNPWVLAGGGEQFF. Here the CDR3 DNA reads TGCAGTGCTAGTAATCCTTGGGTTTTAGCAGGTGGAGGTGAGCAGTTCTTC.

The chain has TRBV12-3 or TRBV12-4 and TRBJ1-2; D is perhaps TRBD1 (5 bases). The CDR3 length is 14 residues. The V and J ends lost 6 bases and 8 bases respectively, with 19 bases between them. The CDR3 reads CASSPSGWEWGYTF. The CDR3 DNA reads TGTGCCAGCAGCCCCTCAGGGTGGGAATGGGGCTACACCTTC.

The gene calls are TRBV28 and TRBJ2-7; D unresolved. Germline-derived CDR1 and CDR2 are MDHEN and SYDVKM. Deletions cut 8 bases from V and 2 bases from J, with 19 bases between. CDR3 length: 15 residues. CDR3 residues: CASAIPGPLTYEQYF. The CDR3 DNA follows: TGTGCCAGCGCTATACCGGGTCCCTTAACCTACGAGCAGTACTTC.

This clonotype was seen many times. V and J are TRBV6-1 and TRBJ1-1; D not certain. V lost 6 bases to trimming and J lost 1 base, with 12 bases between them. Germline assignment: CDR1 MNHNS and CDR2 SASEGT. The CDR3 has 14 amino acids. Written as DNA, the CDR3 is TGTGCCAGCAGCAGCAGAGGTTCGAACACTGAAGCTTTCTTT. Its translation is CASSSRGSNTEAFF.

This clonotype was counted a few times. The chain links TRBV20-1 to TRBJ2-7; tentative D call: TRBD2 (6 bases). The germline V and J ends were trimmed by 0 bases and 3 bases, with 15 bases remaining between them. Germline lookup yields CDR1 DFQATT and CDR2 SNEGSKA (reference sequence). CDR3 length: 15 residues. The CDR3 loop is CSARDLWGDDYEQYF. The CDR3 bases are TGCAGTGCTAGAGACCTCTGGGGGGATGACTACGAGCAGTACTTC.

There are many counts of this clonotype. This sequence joins TRBV29-1 and TRBJ2-1; no clear D gene. Trimming took 6 bases from V and 9 from J, leaving 6 bases between them. Germline CDR1 and CDR2: SQVTM and ANQGSEA. The CDR3 is 9 amino acids. The CDR3, as DNA: TGCAGCGTCCAGCTTGAGCAGTTCTTC. As protein: CSVQLEQFF.

The chain has TRBV7-9 and TRBJ1-6; the D is unclear. V lost 5 bases to trimming and J lost 6 bases, with 14 bases between them. The CDR3 consists of 15 residues. Germline values: CDR1 SEHNR, CDR2 FQNEAQ (reference sequence). The CDR3 DNA reads TGTGCCAGCAGCCCACGGACGGCCTTTAATTCACCCCTCCACTTT. Translation gives CASSPRTAFNSPLHF. Together with reference TRBV7-9 and TRBJ1-6, the CDR3 gives the full variable domain: DTGVSQNPRHKITKRGQNVTFRCDPISEHNRLYWYRQTLGQGPEFLTYFQNEAQLEKSRLLSDRFSAERPKGSFSTLEIQRTEQGDSAMYLCASSPRTAFNSPLHFGNGTRLTVT.

The V and J genes are TRBV12-3 or TRBV12-4 and TRBJ2-3; 12 nucleotides match TRBD2. The CDR3 contains 15 residues. Unmatched junction bases numbered 2, after V lost 6 bases and J lost 1 base. Here the CDR3 reads CASRSSGRGTDTQYF. The CDR3 DNA reads TGTGCCAGCAGATCTAGCGGGAGGGGCACAGATACGCAGTATTTT.

Ten or more counts support this clonotype. The J gene is TRBJ2-2, the V gene TRBV5-1; possibly TRBD1 for D (6 bases). Germline CDR1 is SGHRS and CDR2 is YFSETQ. Trimming removed 0 bases from V and 1 base from J, with 13 bases in between. The CDR3 contains 17 residues. CDR3 residues: CASSLAAGQKNTGELFF. The CDR3 coding sequence is TGCGCCAGCAGCTTGGCAGCTGGACAGAAGAACACCGGGGAGCTGTTTTTT.

This clonotype was seen a handful of times. This chain links TRBV6-5 with TRBJ1-2; TRBD1 matches at 9 bases. Losses at the gene ends were 4 bases for V and 1 base for J; bases not matched to a gene: 4. The CDR3 has 15 residues. CDR1 MNHEY and CDR2 SVGAGI come from the germline V gene. CDR3 loop: CASSFGQGRNYGYTF. The CDR3 DNA sequence: TGTGCCAGCAGTTTCGGACAGGGGCGTAACTATGGCTACACCTTC.

The chain is built from TRBV7-9 and TRBJ1-6; perhaps TRBD1 as D (6 bases). The length of the CDR3 is 13 residues. Germline CDR1 reads SEHNR; CDR2 reads FQNEAQ (reference sequence). V lost 5 bases to trimming and J lost 11 bases, with 13 bases between them. The CDR3 loop is CASSRDTGPPLHF. CDR3 bases: TGTGCCAGCAGCCGGGACACCGGACCACCCCTCCACTTT.

This clonotype was counted a single time. J is TRBJ1-5 and V is TRBV5-1; no definite D call. The V gene's germline CDR1 is SGHRS and CDR2 YFSETQ. The CDR3 length is 15 residues. Trimming pared 0 bases from V and 4 bases from J, leaving 11 bases between. In DNA form, the CDR3 reads TGCGCCAGCAGCTTGGGTGAAGTTGTGAATCAGCCCCAGCATTTT. This sequence encodes CASSLGEVVNQPQHF. The complete variable domain, with remaining parts taken from reference TRBV5-1 and TRBJ1-5, reads KAGVTQTPRYLIKTRGQQVTLSCSPISGHRSVSWYQQTPGQGLQFLFEYFSETQRNKGNFPGRFSGRQFSNSRSEMNVSTLELGDSALYLCASSLGEVVNQPQHFGDGTRLSIL.

This clonotype was seen many times. The genes are TRBV7-9 and TRBJ2-2; possibly TRBD1 for D (5 bases). The V gene lost 4 bases and the J gene lost 6 bases, with 9 bases spanning the gap. Looked up from germline, CDR1 is SEHNR and CDR2 is FQNEAQ (reference sequence). This CDR3 comprises 13 residues. CDR3 nucleotide sequence: TGTGCCAGCAGCTCCAGGGCATCCGGGGAGCTGTTTTTT. This translates into CASSSRASGELFF.

The chain carries TRBV12-3 or TRBV12-4 and TRBJ1-4; D is perhaps TRBD1 (6 bases). This CDR3 is 17 amino acids long. V was trimmed by 7 bases and J by 0 bases, leaving 18 bases between them. As DNA, the CDR3 is TGTGCCAGCACCCTTAGGGGGACCGGCGCAACTAATGAAAAACTGTTTTTT. Its translation: CASTLRGTGATNEKLFF.

The genes are TRBV5-1 and TRBJ2-5; D is possibly TRBD2 (5 bases). This CDR3 is 14 amino acids long. Between the trimmed V and J ends, which lost 0 bases and 7 bases, there was a span of 13 bases. In germline, CDR1 is SGHRS, CDR2 YFSETQ. The CDR3 spells CASSLDIGVGTQYF. Written as DNA, the CDR3 is TGCGCCAGCAGCTTGGATATCGGGGTTGGGACCCAGTACTTC.

This clonotype was counted ten times or more. The chain has TRBV3-1 and TRBJ2-1, with TRBD1 matching over 8 bases. V lost 1 base and J lost 4; bases outside the gene matches: 3. The germline V gene has CDR1 LGHDT and CDR2 YNNKEL (reference sequence). CDR3 length equals 15 residues. CDR3 residues: CASSQGTGSYNEQFF. CDR3 nucleotide sequence: TGTGCCAGCAGCCAAGGGACAGGGAGTTACAATGAGCAGTTCTTC.

At least ten counts were recorded for this clonotype. The V gene is TRBV20-1, the J gene TRBJ2-1; D unresolved. Germline V CDR1 and CDR2: DFQATT, SNEGSKA (reference sequence). The CDR3 runs to 15 residues. The germline V and J ends were trimmed by 2 bases and 2 bases, with 13 bases remaining between them. Here the CDR3 DNA reads TGCAGTGCTAGATTTTTACAGTCTACCTACAATGAGCAGTTCTTC. Translation gives CSARFLQSTYNEQFF.

The J gene is TRBJ2-2, the V gene TRBV7-2, with D unresolved. Per germline, CDR1 SGHTA and CDR2 FQGNSA. CDR3 length: 15 residues. Deletions cut 2 bases from V and 1 base from J, with 8 bases between. The chain's CDR3 is CASSLSRRNTGELFF. CDR3 coding DNA: TGTGCCAGCAGCTTAAGCCGTCGGAACACCGGGGAGCTGTTTTTT. Full variable domain (remainder filled in from reference TRBV7-2 and TRBJ2-2): GAGVSQSPSNKVTEKGKDVELRCDPISGHTALYWYRQSLGQGLEFLIYFQGNSAPDKSGLPSDRFSAERTGGSVSTLTIQRTQQEDSAVYLCASSLSRRNTGELFFGEGSRLTVL.